The T cell receptor beta chain under discussion was sequenced for a study of blood T cell repertoires in COVID-19. For the study at large: Spain, Italy and the United States supplied samples that represented acute and convalescent COVID-19. PBMCs, B-cell-depleted T cells, or T cells were the source of the cDNA or gDNA that made up the material.

Patients from Seattle were sampled longitudinally, starting during active infection. The authors' processing: Nucleated cell counts were estimated from reference gene primer amplification. TCRdb's table, derived via immunoSEQ multiplex PCR, lists solely in-frame clones and lacks some. V and J calls and clone size are as listed in that table; D and trimming were resolved from the DNA. Here the sample spans approximately 170,000 clones, about 85% being singletons. CDR3 length equals 15 residues. J was trimmed by 6 bases and V by 5 bases; bases with no gene match: 4. Germline CDR1 reads SGHVS; CDR2 reads FNYEAQ.

This receptor was identified in a man aged 80 or over with COVID-19, enrolled during active disease. The rearrangement uses TRBV7-6 and TRBJ2-2, with TRBD1 matching over 12 bases. Sequencing used peripheral blood. CDR3 in amino acids: CASSRDRGQPGELFF. In nucleotides, the CDR3 is TGTGCCAGCAGCCGGGACAGGGGGCAGCCCGGGGAGCTGTTTTTT.